The clone carrying this TCR beta chain was observed at least ten times. The data stem from a study of T cells in Graves' hyperthyroidism and ophthalmopathy. Using RNA transcripts as the source, TCR beta CDR3 regions were amplified. An initial round of RT-PCR targeting the TCR CDR3 relied on the HTBI primer set. Each CDR3 protein is one row after TCRdb ran MiXCR on the multiplex PCR reads. The table has fewer than 450,000 distinct CDR3 sequences, roughly a sixth seen once. The receptor comes from a woman aged 30 to 39 with Graves' hyperthyroidism that later progressed to Graves' ophthalmopathy. Specimen: blood.

The CDR3 spells CASSRGSPAGNTIYF. The CDR3 region has the DNA TGTGCCAGCAGCCGAGGGAGCCCGGCTGGAAACACCATATATTTT. The chain employs TRBV11-2 and TRBJ1-3; no reliable D call. Germline CDR1 reads SGHAT; CDR2 reads FQNNGV. Trimming removed 5 bases at V and 2 bases at J, with 13 bases between. CDR3 size: 15 residues.